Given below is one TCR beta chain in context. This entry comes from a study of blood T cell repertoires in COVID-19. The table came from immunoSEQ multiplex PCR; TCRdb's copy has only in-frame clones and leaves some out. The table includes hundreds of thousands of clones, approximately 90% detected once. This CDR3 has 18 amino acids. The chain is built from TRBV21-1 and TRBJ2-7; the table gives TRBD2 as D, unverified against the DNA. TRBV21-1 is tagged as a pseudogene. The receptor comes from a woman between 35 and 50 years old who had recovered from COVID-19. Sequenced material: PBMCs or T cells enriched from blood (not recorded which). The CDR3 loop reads CASTSGLAGGSHRYEQYF. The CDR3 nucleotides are TGTGCCAGCACGTCGGGACTAGCGGGGGGGTCCCACCGCTACGAGCAGTACTTC.